This is a list of T cell receptor beta chains from one sample in a study of T cell repertoires and HLA-DP antigens. The assay was immunoSEQ multiplex PCR, and TCRdb's table has in-frame clones only and misses some. The repertoire holds fewer than 95,000 clones, with around nine tenths as singletons. These TCRs are of unknown antigen specificity. Sequenced input: CD4+ T cells from PBMCs. The receptors here all came from a man aged 50 or older in good health and CMV-seronegative. Both conserved end residues are trimmed from each CDR3.

TRBV6-5	TRBJ1-2	ASSYSGALGYT
TRBV6-5	TRBJ1-1	ASSVRTVNTEAF
TRBV6-1	TRBJ2-1	ASSRDRVSYNEQF
TRBV5-4	TRBJ1-1	ASSTVQDTEAF
TRBV28	TRBJ2-1	ASSGPEGYEQF
TRBV11-3	TRBJ2-5	ASSLDGAGETQY
TRBV4-3	TRBJ2-1	ASSLGPSGGSYNEQF
TRBV29-1	TRBJ2-5	SVEGAGGSQETQY
TRBV11-2	TRBJ2-7	ASSLQGGIYEQY
TRBV4-1	TRBJ1-5	ASSRILTGDSNQPQH
TRBV6-1	TRBJ1-2	ASQQGAYGYT
TRBV10-3	TRBJ1-2	AISVDPGASSGYT
TRBV7-9	TRBJ1-2	ASSSQGFLGYT
TRBV11-3	TRBJ1-1	ASEVPNTEAF
TRBV12-5	TRBJ2-1	ASGPNRDYNEQF
TRBV19	TRBJ1-2	ASSIGTGYT
TRBV5-1	TRBJ2-2	ASSPTKTSGGTGELF
TRBV11-2	TRBJ2-3	ASSPRSAASTDTQY
TRBV28	TRBJ1-4	ASQDSDVEKLF
TRBV7-3	TRBJ1-1	ASSSQGNTEAF
TRBV7-8	TRBJ2-7	ASSLGRSGEQY
TRBV5-1	TRBJ2-1	ASREGNNEQF
TRBV5-6	TRBJ2-2	ASSLLAGDTGELF
TRBV28	TRBJ2-2	ASSLLGSGELF
TRBV14	TRBJ1-5	ASSQVNRGRNQPQH
TRBV15	TRBJ1-6	ATSRDRESSPLH
TRBV5-1	TRBJ2-5	ASSLVSGGETQY
TRBV6-5	TRBJ1-2	ASRYQGQVLGYT
TRBV19	TRBJ2-2	ASSIIGLAGTNTGELF
TRBV2	TRBJ2-1	ASSEDRGLTLNEQF
TRBV7-8	TRBJ2-7	ASRPGQGRYEQY
TRBV19	TRBJ2-7	ASSFRDAYEQY
TRBV28	TRBJ2-1	ASSGYVLGQF
TRBV27	TRBJ1-1	ASSSPAGGTEAF
TRBV21-1	TRBJ1-5	ASSKALWGLRNQPQH
TRBV7-9	TRBJ2-5	ASSPLRRQETQY
TRBV11-2	TRBJ2-7	ASSPSTGGYEQY
TRBV30	TRBJ2-2	AWGLAGVMGGELF
TRBV5-1	TRBJ2-3	AWSRGLRTGKGKDTQY
TRBV10-3	TRBJ1-3	AIKTGVGNTIY
TRBV6-5	TRBJ2-2	ASSTPGIRGELF
TRBV5-1	TRBJ2-1	ASRLTSGGLNEQF
TRBV2	TRBJ1-2	ASSESRTANYGYT
TRBV7-9	TRBJ2-5	ASATGGTQETQY
TRBV6-4	TRBJ2-3	ASSAAGGTDTQY
TRBV6-5	TRBJ2-5	ASSYSTSQETQY
TRBV6-6	TRBJ1-1	ASSSQGFGGTEAF
TRBV4-1	TRBJ2-1	ASSLALSGSSYNEQF
TRBV19	TRBJ2-5	ASSSGVQETQY
TRBV5-6	TRBJ2-7	ASSPGQGWREQY